Presented here are 22 T cell receptor beta chains from one specimen sequenced in a study of blood T cells in healthy people across ages. The second PCR ran roughly 6 to 11 cycles with a sample-barcoded 5' primer and J-beta primers. TCRdb re-derived calls from the 5' RACE reads in MiXCR, one entry per CDR3 protein. Of hundreds of thousands of distinct CDR3 sequences in the sample, approximately 50% are singletons; the top ten hold over 35%. The specimen sequenced was blood. These TCRs come from a man in his fifties or sixties in good health.

This clonotype appeared a few times. V and J are TRBV6-6 and TRBJ2-3; maybe TRBD2 (7 bases). The CDR3 is 12 amino acids. The germline V gene encodes CDR1 MNHNY and CDR2 SVGAGI (reference sequence). V was trimmed by 11 bases and J by 2 bases, leaving 11 bases between them. CDR3 DNA: TGTGCCTGCGGGGGCTACACAGATACGCAGTATTTT. It specifies CACGGYTDTQYF.

The rearrangement links TRBV20-1 to TRBJ2-1; 8 bases line up with TRBD2. The V and J ends lost 6 bases and 4 bases, in that order; junction bases with no gene match: 8. The CDR3 consists of 14 residues. Germline V gene sequence: CDR1 DFQATT, CDR2 SNEGSKA (reference sequence). CDR3 sequence reads: CSAFSGAKYNEQFF. CDR3 bases: TGCAGTGCCTTTAGCGGGGCCAAATACAATGAGCAGTTCTTC.

The chain is built from TRBV6-2 or TRBV6-3 and TRBJ2-5; 9 positions agree with TRBD2. Germline CDR1 MNHEY, CDR2 SVGEGT. V gave up 2 bases and J gave up 5 bases; unmatched junction bases: 6. The CDR3 runs to 15 residues. The chain's CDR3 is CASSYRAGGGETQYF. The CDR3, as DNA: TGTGCCAGCAGTTACAGAGCGGGGGGTGGGGAGACCCAGTACTTC.

This clonotype has more than one count but fewer than ten. This chain connects TRBV6-1 to TRBJ2-7; D is ambiguous. The ends were cut back, 7 bases at V and 3 bases at J, with 16 bases in the middle. CDR1 is MNHNS, CDR2 SASEGT, per germline. CDR3 length: 14 residues. The CDR3 bases are TGTGCCAGCACCCAACTTCTCGGCCTCTACGAGCAGTACTTC. Protein: CASTQLLGLYEQYF.

CDR3 sequence reads: CASSLRLGDYEQYF. In DNA, the CDR3 is TGCGCCAGCAGCTTGAGACTAGGAGACTACGAGCAGTACTTC. The chain links TRBV5-1 to TRBJ2-5, with a possible D match to TRBD2 (6 bases). The J call may be incorrect, as the DNA end agrees better with TRBJ2-7. Germline lookup yields CDR1 SGHRS and CDR2 YFSETQ. The CDR3 is made up of 14 amino acids.

V gene TRBV6-7 combines with J gene TRBJ2-1; 14 bases fit TRBD2. TRBV6-7 is treated as an ORF (open reading frame) with a function not yet certain. With 5 bases clipped from V and 5 bases from J, the junction kept 20 bases outside the gene matches. The CDR3 spans 21 residues. CDR3 region: CASSKPTGTSGGSQKDNEQFF. The CDR3 DNA sequence: TGTGCCAGCAGTAAGCCGACCGGGACTAGCGGGGGATCACAAAAAGACAATGAGCAGTTCTTC.

The gene calls are TRBV5-4 and TRBJ1-2; perhaps TRBD1 as D (5 bases). CDR1 SGHNT and CDR2 YYREEE come from the germline V gene (reference sequence). Between the trimmed V and J ends, which lost 3 bases and 0 bases, there was a span of 9 bases. This CDR3 comprises 14 residues. CDR3 sequence (DNA): TGTGCCAGCAGCTCGGACACGCCTAACTATGGCTACACCTTC. As protein: CASSSDTPNYGYTF. Full variable domain (missing parts from reference TRBV5-4 and TRBJ1-2): ETGVTQSPTHLIKTRGQQVTLRCSSQSGHNTVSWYQQALGQGPQFIFQYYREEENGRGNFPPRFSGLQFPNYSSELNVNALELDDSALYLCASSSDTPNYGYTFGSGTRLTVV.

There are a few counts of this clonotype. The chain carries TRBV10-3 and TRBJ2-5; 8 bases match TRBD2. The CDR3 runs to 16 residues. V lost 7 bases, J lost 4 bases, and 14 bases stayed unmatched. Germline CDR1 ENHRY, CDR2 SYGVKD. The CDR3 loop is CAITSRSGDQLETQYF. The CDR3, as DNA: TGTGCCATCACCAGCCGTAGCGGGGATCAATTAGAGACCCAGTACTTC.

This clonotype was seen a handful of times. This chain joins TRBV10-3 and TRBJ2-3; D could derive from TRBD1 or TRBD2 (5 bases each). Trimming shortened V by 6 bases and J by 1 base, and 8 bases separated the two germline ends. The CDR3 is made up of 13 amino acids. The germline V gene encodes CDR1 ENHRY and CDR2 SYGVKD. As DNA, the CDR3 is TGTGCCATCAGCCGGGACGGCACAGATACGCAGTATTTT. Translation: CAISRDGTDTQYF.

This chain links TRBV12-3 or TRBV12-4 with TRBJ2-1, with D perhaps matching TRBD2 (6 bases). CDR3 size: 17 residues. Trimming cost V 5 bases and J 0 bases, with 17 bases left between them. This CDR3 is CASSDPARGSSYNEQFF. The CDR3 nucleotides are TGTGCCAGCAGTGACCCAGCCCGGGGGAGCTCCTACAATGAGCAGTTCTTC.

In this sample, this clonotype turned up once. V gene TRBV5-1 combines with J gene TRBJ2-1; TRBD2 might be the D (6 bases). CDR1 and CDR2 (germline): SGHRS, YFSETQ. Trimming left V 4 bases short and J 7 bases short, with 18 bases between. This CDR3 contains 15 residues. For the CDR3, the DNA is TGCGCCAGCAGCCCGGGCGAGACTAGGTTGAATGAGCAGTTCTTC. It translates to CASSPGETRLNEQFF.

This rearrangement joins TRBV5-1 to TRBJ1-4, with TRBD1 as a possible D gene (6 bases). Germline V gives CDR1 SGHRS, CDR2 YFSETQ. V shed 2 bases and J shed 4 bases, with 9 bases lying between them. This CDR3 is built from 14 residues. The DNA for the CDR3 is TGCGCCAGCAGCTTCGGACAGATTAATGAAAAACTGTTTTTT. Translating gives CASSFGQINEKLFF.

This clonotype showed up just a few times. The J gene is TRBJ2-1, the V gene TRBV27, with 8 bases aligning to TRBD2. Per germline, CDR1 MNHEY and CDR2 SMNVEV (reference sequence). The length of the CDR3 is 17 residues. J gave up 7 bases and V 1 base, and 12 bases lay outside the gene matches. The CDR3 here is CASSLLGGGPLGNEQFF. The DNA for the CDR3 is TGTGCCAGCAGTTTATTGGGCGGGGGGCCCTTGGGGAATGAGCAGTTCTTC.

The gene calls are TRBV20-1 and TRBJ2-7; TRBD2 might be the D (5 bases). Trimming took 5 bases from V and 2 from J, leaving 16 bases between them. The V gene's germline CDR1 is DFQATT and CDR2 SNEGSKA (reference sequence). The CDR3 length is 14 residues. The CDR3 region has the DNA TGCAGTGCTCGATACAGCGGATACACCTACGAGCAGTACTTC. Its protein product is CSARYSGYTYEQYF.

V usage is TRBV20-1 and J usage is TRBJ1-1; D unresolved. The CDR3 totals 13 residues. The V end lost 6 bases, the J end lost 3 bases, and 14 bases lay between the germline ends. CDR1 DFQATT and CDR2 SNEGSKA come from the germline V gene (reference sequence). The CDR3 DNA follows: TGCAGTGCGGGCGGACCGCTCCACACTGAAGCTTTCTTT. Protein sequence: CSAGGPLHTEAFF.

This clonotype was recorded many times. The chain links TRBV29-1 to TRBJ2-7, with 9 positions matching TRBD1. The germline V gene encodes CDR1 SQVTM and CDR2 ANQGSEA. V was pared by 7 bases and J by 5 bases, with 12 bases of the junction left unmatched. The CDR3 spans 14 residues. The CDR3: CSASRGTGIDEQYF. The CDR3 coding sequence is TGCAGCGCTTCAAGGGGGACAGGGATCGACGAGCAGTACTTC.

V and J are TRBV12-3 or TRBV12-4 and TRBJ2-3, with D perhaps TRBD1 (5 bases). This CDR3 has 16 amino acids. V lost 3 bases and J 1 base, leaving 14 bases between the germline ends. The CDR3 loop reads CASSFPTIGGTDTQYF. Written as DNA, the CDR3 is TGTGCCAGCAGTTTCCCCACTATAGGGGGCACAGATACGCAGTATTTT.

V and J are TRBV5-1 and TRBJ1-2; the D is unclear. V lost 2 bases, J lost 6 bases, and 14 bases lay in between. The germline V gene has CDR1 SGHRS and CDR2 YFSETQ. This CDR3 has 14 residues. This CDR3 is CASSFYGEEDGYTF. As DNA, the CDR3 is TGCGCCAGCAGCTTCTATGGGGAAGAGGATGGCTACACCTTC.

This chain uses TRBV12-3 or TRBV12-4 with TRBJ1-5, with 7 bases fitting TRBD1. The CDR3 extends over 15 amino acids. The V segment lost 6 bases and the J segment 1 base; nucleotides outside the gene matches: 6. As DNA, the CDR3 is TGTGCCAGCAGCCACCGGACAGGAAGCAATCAGCCCCAGCATTTT. It is translated as CASSHRTGSNQPQHF.

The chain joins TRBV7-7 to TRBJ2-3; 8 nucleotides line up with TRBD1. The V segment lost 8 bases and the J segment 1 base; nucleotides outside the gene matches: 5. There are 14 residues in the CDR3. Germline CDR1 SSHAT, CDR2 FNYEAQ (reference sequence). CDR3 DNA sequence: TGTGCCAGCGGGCCGGGACAGGGCACAGATACGCAGTATTTT. Its protein product is CASGPGQGTDTQYF.

The V gene is TRBV11-2, the J gene TRBJ2-7, with D perhaps assigned TRBD1 or TRBD2 (6 bases each). Germline V gene data show CDR1 as SGHAT and CDR2 as FQNNGV. The V and J ends lost 0 bases and 0 bases respectively, with 15 bases between them. The CDR3 consists of 17 residues. The CDR3 nucleotides read TGTGCCAGCAGCTTAGATCGGTGGACGGGGGCCTCCTACGAGCAGTACTTC. It codes for CASSLDRWTGASYEQYF.

The chain has TRBV20-1 and TRBJ2-5, with D unresolved. Per the germline V gene, CDR1 is DFQATT and CDR2 is SNEGSKA (reference sequence). Trimming took off 1 base at V and 2 bases at J, with 23 bases between the two ends. This CDR3 has 18 residues. CDR3 in amino acids: CSARGSGVAQRRQETQYF. Here the CDR3 DNA reads TGCAGTGCTAGAGGCAGTGGGGTAGCCCAAAGGAGACAAGAGACCCAGTACTTC.